Presented here are 18 T cell receptor beta chains from one specimen sequenced in a study of identical twins. TCRdb re-called the 5' RACE reads with MiXCR, one entry per CDR3 protein. The profile shows 200,000 to 300,000 distinct CDR3 sequences, over 9.5% of them singletons. Sequenced sample: memory T cells sorted from blood. The receptors were sampled from a man aged 50-60 years in good health.

V and J are TRBV5-1 and TRBJ2-4, with TRBD1 as a possible D gene (5 bases). Germline V CDR1 and CDR2: SGHRS, YFSETQ. The CDR3 runs 14 residues. V was cut by 4 bases and J by 0 bases, with 8 bases left in between. CDR3 coding DNA: TGCGCCAGCAGCAAGGGGCAAGCCAAAAACATTCAGTACTTC. Encoded protein: CASSKGQAKNIQYF.

This clonotype turned up a few times. The V gene is TRBV15, the J gene TRBJ2-7; a weak D match, TRBD1 (5 bases). Between the trimmed V and J ends, which lost 3 bases and 4 bases, there was a span of 10 bases. This CDR3 is 13 amino acids long. Looked up from germline, CDR1 is LNHNV and CDR2 is YYDKDF (reference sequence). This chain's CDR3 is CATSSGRVYEQYF. The CDR3 bases are TGTGCCACCAGCAGCGGCAGGGTATACGAGCAGTACTTC. Filled out from reference TRBV15 and TRBJ2-7, the complete variable domain reads DAMVIQNPRYQVTQFGKPVTLSCSQTLNHNVMYWYQQKSSQAPKLLFHYYDKDFNNEADTPDNFQSRRPNTSFCFLDIRSPGLGDTAMYLCATSSGRVYEQYFGPGTRLTVT.

This clonotype was counted ten times or more. The J gene is TRBJ2-7, the V gene TRBV5-1; 7 bases align to TRBD1. The CDR3 is 13 amino acids. Losses at the gene ends were 1 base for V and 3 bases for J; bases not matched to a gene: 1. Germline V gives CDR1 SGHRS, CDR2 YFSETQ. This chain's CDR3 is CASSLPGGYEQYF. The CDR3 bases are TGCGCCAGCAGCTTGCCAGGGGGCTACGAGCAGTACTTC.

The V and J genes are TRBV7-2 and TRBJ1-5; no firm D call. Looked up from germline, CDR1 is SGHTA and CDR2 is FQGNSA. Trimming pared 5 bases from V and 16 bases from J, leaving 27 bases between. The CDR3 contains 15 residues. CDR3 DNA: TGTGCCAGCAGCGCCTCTGGACTGAACAATCAGCCCCTCCATTTT. Its translation: CASSASGLNNQPLHF. The variable domain in full, completed from reference TRBV7-2 and TRBJ1-5, reads GAGVSQSPSNKVTEKGKDVELRCDPISGHTALYWYRQSLGQGLEFLIYFQGNSAPDKSGLPSDRFSAERTGGSVSTLTIQRTQQEDSAVYLCASSASGLNNQPLHFGDGTRLSIL.

This clonotype was seen repeatedly, ten times or more. V is TRBV6-2 or TRBV6-3 and J is TRBJ1-2; D ambiguous. CDR1 is MNHEY, CDR2 SVGEGT, per germline. The V gene lost 6 bases and the J gene lost 3 bases, with 14 bases spanning the gap. The CDR3 runs to 14 residues. This CDR3 reads CASRKSGFDYGYTF. The CDR3 region has the DNA TGTGCCAGCAGGAAGAGTGGGTTCGACTATGGCTACACCTTC.

This clonotype was observed many times. The CDR3 reads CASSLYGDSGNTIYF. In DNA form, the CDR3 reads TGCGCCAGCAGCTTGTACGGGGACTCTGGAAACACCATATATTTT. The rearrangement joins TRBV5-1 to TRBJ1-3; the D is unclear. Germline CDR1 reads SGHRS; CDR2 reads YFSETQ. V was clipped by 1 base and J by 0 bases, with 8 bases between them. CDR3 size: 15 residues.

This clonotype appeared many times. V usage is TRBV6-1 and J usage is TRBJ2-7; D is possibly TRBD2 (5 bases). The CDR3 sequence is 14 residues long. The ends were cut back, 5 bases at V and 4 bases at J, with 15 bases in the middle. Per germline, CDR1 MNHNS and CDR2 SASEGT. CDR3 amino acids: CASSLGVGEYEQYF. CDR3 coding DNA: TGTGCCAGCAGTCTCGGGGTAGGAGAGTACGAGCAGTACTTC.

Here the CDR3 DNA reads TGTGCCACCAGCAGACAGACAGGGGGCGGCTATGGCTACACCTTC. Its translation is CATSRQTGGGYGYTF. This chain connects TRBV15 to TRBJ1-2; TRBD1 agrees at 10 bases. The trim removed 2 bases at V and 4 bases at J, leaving 4 bases unmatched. The germline V gene has CDR1 LNHNV and CDR2 YYDKDF (reference sequence). The CDR3 sequence is 15 residues long.

Ten or more counts support this clonotype. This chain connects TRBV18 to TRBJ2-5; TRBD2 matches 9 bases. Germline lookup yields CDR1 KGHSH and CDR2 LQKENI. V lost 6 bases to trimming and J lost 0 bases; unmatched junction nucleotides: 5. The CDR3 length is 15 residues. Here the CDR3 DNA reads TGTGCCAGCTCTGGGGCTAGCGGGAACCAAGAGACCCAGTACTTC. The encoded protein is CASSGASGNQETQYF.

This clonotype turned up a few times. V and J are TRBV18 and TRBJ1-1; D is ambiguous. V was pared by 2 bases and J by 7 bases, with 26 bases between. From germline, CDR1 is KGHSH and CDR2 LQKENI. CDR3 size: 18 residues. The DNA for the CDR3 is TGTGCCAGCTCACCAACGGTTTATGAAAGGGTCCGTCGAGATGAAGCTTTCTTT. Translating gives CASSPTVYERVRRDEAFF.

This clonotype was detected many times. The V and J genes are TRBV6-1 and TRBJ1-1, with D perhaps matching TRBD1 (6 bases). The V gene lost 6 bases and the J gene lost 2 bases, with 22 bases spanning the gap. The CDR3 totals 17 residues. Germline V CDR1 and CDR2: MNHNS, SASEGT. CDR3: CASSTQPFGTTNTEAFF. Here the CDR3 DNA reads TGTGCCAGCAGCACCCAACCCTTCGGGACAACTAACACTGAAGCTTTCTTT.

This clonotype was detected many times. This sequence joins TRBV29-1 and TRBJ2-7, with 7 bases identical to TRBD1. This CDR3 is built from 11 residues. The germline V gene encodes CDR1 SQVTM and CDR2 ANQGSEA. With V trimmed by 2 bases and J by 5 bases, 0 bases remained unmatched. In nucleotides, the CDR3 is TGCAGCGTTGAACAGGGGGACGAGCAGTACTTC. It translates to CSVEQGDEQYF.

In its sample, this clonotype was seen many times. This chain links TRBV28 with TRBJ1-6; D ambiguous. The CDR3 totals 12 residues. Trimming pared 2 bases from V and 8 bases from J, leaving 4 bases between. Germline V lookup: CDR1 MDHEN, CDR2 SYDVKM. Written as DNA, the CDR3 is TGTGCCAGCAGTTTAGTCGATTCACCCCTCCACTTT. This translates into CASSLVDSPLHF.

The table lists this clonotype with a few counts. The chain is built from TRBV7-2 and TRBJ1-1, with 8 bases identical to TRBD1. V was clipped by 5 bases and J by 1 base; unmatched bases: 9. The CDR3 has 16 amino acids. Per the germline V gene, CDR1 is SGHTA and CDR2 is FQGNSA. Written as DNA, the CDR3 is TGTGCCAGCAGCGACCCAGGGGGCCGAGAGAACACTGAAGCTTTCTTT. Protein product: CASSDPGGRENTEAFF.

This clonotype has a count of ten or more. The rearrangement joins TRBV5-6 to TRBJ1-1; no clear D. Germline lookup yields CDR1 SGHDT and CDR2 YYEEEE. The CDR3 consists of 14 residues. V was clipped by 2 bases and J by 0 bases, with 8 bases between them. CDR3 amino acids: CASSLGGMNTEAFF. The CDR3 DNA sequence: TGTGCCAGCAGCTTAGGAGGAATGAACACTGAAGCTTTCTTT. The entire variable domain, with the rest obtained from reference TRBV5-6 and TRBJ1-1, is as follows: DAGVTQSPTHLIKTRGQQVTLRCSPKSGHDTVSWYQQALGQGPQFIFQYYEEEERQRGNFPDRFSGHQFPNYSSELNVNALLLGDSALYLCASSLGGMNTEAFFGQGTRLTVV.

This clonotype was seen ten or more times. CDR3 sequence (DNA): TGTGCCAGCTGCAGGCAGATAAATTCACCCCTCCACTTT. Its protein product is CASCRQINSPLHF. The chain couples TRBV28 to TRBJ1-6; D gene ambiguous. V lost 8 bases and J 7 bases, leaving 12 bases between the germline ends. CDR3 length: 13 amino acids. The germline gives CDR1 MDHEN, CDR2 SYDVKM.

This sequence joins TRBV5-1 and TRBJ2-3; D ambiguous. The CDR3 is 14 amino acids. The V end lost 8 bases, the J end lost 0 bases, and 13 bases lay between the germline ends. CDR1 is SGHRS, CDR2 YFSETQ, per germline. CDR3 sequence reads: CASHSHPSTDTQYF. The CDR3, as DNA: TGCGCCAGTCACAGTCACCCTAGCACAGATACGCAGTATTTT. The variable domain in full, completed from reference TRBV5-1 and TRBJ2-3, reads KAGVTQTPRYLIKTRGQQVTLSCSPISGHRSVSWYQQTPGQGLQFLFEYFSETQRNKGNFPGRFSGRQFSNSRSEMNVSTLELGDSALYLCASHSHPSTDTQYFGPGTRLTVL.

This clonotype was counted at least ten times. The gene calls are TRBV12-3 or TRBV12-4 and TRBJ2-1, with D tentatively TRBD1 (6 bases). CDR3 size: 16 residues. With 4 bases removed from V and 5 bases from J, the gap between germline ends came to 18 bases. In nucleotides, the CDR3 is TGTGCCAGCAGTTCCCCAGGGGCAGGGCGCGACAATGAGCAGTTCTTC. This translates into CASSSPGAGRDNEQFF.